The 27 T cell receptor beta chains given below trace back to one sample, sequenced in a study of T cell repertoires in cytomegalovirus infection (dated by TCRdb to about 2019). The antigens of these receptors remain unknown. TCRdb names Illumina HiSeq 1500 as the instrument used. TCRdb's own reprocessing of the public reads used fastp at Q25 and MiXCR and kept productive beta chains. Identical CDR3 protein sequences are pooled into one entry, listed with their most common genes and DNA. Within this sample are 750,000 to 950,000 distinct CDR3 sequences, with almost 30% of them counted one time only. Around 13% of the sample is in the top ten clones. The treatment or condition tag for this specimen amounts to: in vitro stimulation with specific CMV peptide epitopes to enrich CMV-specific T cells. Here the sequenced sample was cultured CD8+ T cells from PBMCs, taken from culture after CMV antigen stimulation. Receptors were obtained from a human donor in good health (CMV status not recorded). Some clones in this sample may be carry-over from other donors' samples.

The V call is TRBV27, the J call TRBJ2-4; D gene uncertain. Trimming cost V 2 bases and J 4 bases, with 6 bases left between them. CDR3 length equals 13 residues. The V gene's germline CDR1 is MNHEY and CDR2 SMNVEV (reference sequence). CDR3 sequence: CASSLGRKNIQYF. For the CDR3, the DNA is TGTGCCAGCAGTTTAGGCAGGAAAAACATTCAGTACTTC.

The chain employs TRBV14 and TRBJ2-7; D is possibly TRBD2 (5 bases). The germline V gene encodes CDR1 SGHDN and CDR2 FVKESK. The CDR3 sequence is 15 residues long. Trimming left V 1 base short and J 3 bases short, with 13 bases between. The CDR3: CASSQGIGVIYEQYV. The DNA for the CDR3 is TGTGCCAGCAGCCAAGGGATCGGGGTTATCTACGAGCAGTACGTC.

V gene TRBV6-1 combines with J gene TRBJ2-2, with D possibly being TRBD1 or TRBD2 (5 bases each). This CDR3 is built from 15 residues. Deletions cut 4 bases from V and 4 bases from J, with 13 bases between. Germline V CDR1 and CDR2: MNHNS, SASEGT. CDR3 bases: TGTGCCAGCAGTGGAGGGGCTACCCCCACCGGGGAGCTGTTTTTT. This sequence encodes CASSGGATPTGELFF.

This chain links TRBV15 with TRBJ1-1, with D possibly being TRBD1 (5 bases). This CDR3 spans 15 amino acids. Germline values: CDR1 LNHNV, CDR2 YYDKDF (reference sequence). V was cut by 6 bases and J by 1 base, with 15 bases left in between. The CDR3 spells CATRPPGPSNTEAFF. The CDR3 coding sequence is TGTGCCACCAGACCCCCGGGACCTTCGAACACTGAAGCTTTCTTT. The variable domain in full, with the rest retrieved from reference TRBV15 and TRBJ1-1, is DAMVIQNPRYQVTQFGKPVTLSCSQTLNHNVMYWYQQKSSQAPKLLFHYYDKDFNNEADTPDNFQSRRPNTSFCFLDIRSPGLGDTAMYLCATRPPGPSNTEAFFGQGTRLTVV.

This clonotype was seen only a few times. The J gene is TRBJ2-1, the V gene TRBV7-9; D gene uncertain. Trimming pared 0 bases from V and 6 bases from J, leaving 6 bases between. The CDR3 length is 13 residues. The germline gives CDR1 SEHNR, CDR2 FQNEAQ (reference sequence). Here the CDR3 reads CASSLARSNEQFF. CDR3 nucleotides: TGTGCCAGCAGCTTAGCCCGGAGCAATGAGCAGTTCTTC.

The sample holds a few counts of this clonotype. V usage is TRBV29-1 and J usage is TRBJ1-2; no definite D call. Trimming removed 5 bases at V and 2 bases at J, with 9 bases between. CDR3 size: 12 residues. Per germline, CDR1 SQVTM and CDR2 ANQGSEA. DNA of the CDR3: TGCAGCGTTCCCTCCTTAAACTATGGCTACACCTTC. Protein sequence: CSVPSLNYGYTF. Complete variable domain (other parts from reference TRBV29-1 and TRBJ1-2): SAVISQKPSRDICQRGTSLTIQCQVDSQVTMMFWYRQQPGQSLTLIATANQGSEATYESGFVIDKFPISRPNLTFSTLTVSNMSPEDSSIYLCSVPSLNYGYTFGSGTRLTVV.

The J gene is TRBJ2-7, the V gene TRBV6-1; D ambiguous. Germline-derived CDR1 and CDR2 are MNHNS and SASEGT. The CDR3 totals 13 residues. The V and J ends lost 5 bases and 3 bases respectively, with 11 bases between them. The CDR3 protein is CASSYVQSYEQYV. Here the CDR3 DNA reads TGTGCCAGCAGTTACGTACAAAGCTACGAGCAGTACGTC.

The chain couples TRBV12-5 to TRBJ1-2; D is perhaps TRBD1 (5 bases). The CDR3 is made up of 17 amino acids. V was trimmed by 3 bases and J by 2 bases, leaving 19 bases between them. Germline values: CDR1 LGHNT, CDR2 FRNRAP. The CDR3 sequence is CASGLWPRVDGNYGYTF. Here the CDR3 DNA reads TGTGCTAGTGGTTTATGGCCCAGGGTGGACGGGAACTATGGCTACACCTTC.

For this clonotype: Sequence at one end of the junction differs from germline and may be a read error. V and J are TRBV4-1 and TRBJ2-1; D uncertain. Germline V gene lookup returns CDR1 MGHRA and CDR2 YSYEKL. The CDR3 runs 10 residues. DNA for the CDR3: TGCGCCAGCAGCCAAGATCGATTTCTATGG. Its translation: CASSQDRFLW.

Ten or more counts support this clonotype. The rearrangement links TRBV7-9 to TRBJ2-3, with D uncertain. Trimming pared 4 bases from V and 4 bases from J, leaving 18 bases between. Germline CDR1 reads SEHNR; CDR2 reads FQNEAQ (reference sequence). The CDR3 contains 16 residues. The CDR3 DNA sequence: TGTGCCAGCAGCTCTCGAGACACCGATAGCCCAGATACGCAGTATTTT. Its protein is CASSSRDTDSPDTQYF.

In its sample, this clonotype was seen a few times. The gene calls are TRBV19 and TRBJ2-1, with no clear D. The germline CDR1 and CDR2 sequences are LNHDA and SQIVND (reference sequence). The CDR3 is 13 amino acids. V shed 3 bases and J shed 2 bases, with 5 bases lying between them. The CDR3 spells CASSMDTYNEQFF. The CDR3 DNA reads TGTGCCAGTAGTATGGATACCTACAATGAGCAGTTCTTC.

This clonotype was counted between two and nine times. V and J are TRBV11-2 and TRBJ1-6; D gene uncertain. Germline CDR1 reads SGHAT; CDR2 reads FQNNGV. V was clipped by 4 bases and J by 1 base, with 14 bases between them. The CDR3 runs 17 residues. In DNA, the CDR3 is TGTGCCAGCAGCTCGCGCGGGGTCAGGTCCTATAATTCACCCCTCCACTTT. Amino acids: CASSSRGVRSYNSPLHF.

This clonotype has a handful of counts. The chain carries TRBV4-1 and TRBJ2-7, with D uncertain. The germline V gene encodes CDR1 MGHRA and CDR2 YSYEKL. The CDR3 extends over 15 amino acids. V was cut by 4 bases and J by 2 bases, with 15 bases left in between. The CDR3 spells CASSLLGRGTYEQYF. The CDR3 nucleotides read TGCGCCAGCAGCCTACTCGGGCGTGGGACCTACGAGCAGTACTTC.

This rearrangement joins TRBV9 to TRBJ2-7, with 12 bases identical to TRBD1. The V gene end was trimmed by 3 bases and the J gene end by 3 bases; junction bases not matched to a gene: 7. The CDR3 has 16 amino acids. Per the germline V gene, CDR1 is SGDLS and CDR2 is YYNGEE. This chain's CDR3 is CASSAGQGAALYEQYF. In nucleotides, the CDR3 is TGTGCCAGCAGCGCGGGACAGGGGGCCGCCCTCTACGAGCAGTACTTC.

Only a few counts were recorded for this clonotype. The chain is built from TRBV3-1 and TRBJ1-2; D gene ambiguous. Germline loops: CDR1 LGHDT, CDR2 YNNKEL (reference sequence). The V end lost 0 bases, the J end lost 4 bases, and 9 bases lay between the germline ends. This CDR3 has 14 residues. The CDR3 sequence is CASSQDGASYGYTF. DNA of the CDR3: TGTGCCAGCAGCCAAGATGGCGCATCCTATGGCTACACCTTC.

V is TRBV19 and J is TRBJ2-2; 8 bases line up with TRBD1. Germline V gene data show CDR1 as LNHDA and CDR2 as SQIVND (reference sequence). This CDR3 contains 16 residues. V gave up 3 bases and J gave up 5 bases; unmatched junction bases: 8. This CDR3 reads CASSISWGQATGELFF. CDR3 sequence (DNA): TGTGCCAGTAGTATCAGTTGGGGACAGGCGACCGGGGAGCTGTTTTTT.

This clonotype was counted ten times or more. This CDR3 reads CASSLPGGAYNEQFF. The CDR3 coding sequence is TGTGCCAGCAGCTTACCGGGGGGCGCCTACAATGAGCAGTTCTTC. This chain uses TRBV7-2 with TRBJ2-1, with D perhaps matching TRBD2 (7 bases). Trimming shortened V by 2 bases and J by 2 bases, and 10 bases separated the two germline ends. This CDR3 is built from 15 residues. Germline V gene data show CDR1 as SGHTA and CDR2 as FQGNSA.

The gene calls are TRBV4-1 and TRBJ1-1; D is ambiguous. V was clipped by 0 bases and J by 4 bases, with 12 bases between them. This CDR3 is built from 15 residues. Germline loops: CDR1 MGHRA, CDR2 YSYEKL. The CDR3 loop is CASSQEALFGTEAFF. Here the CDR3 DNA reads TGCGCCAGCAGCCAAGAGGCATTATTCGGCACTGAAGCTTTCTTT.

This clonotype occurred a few times. CDR3: CASSLLDDLLPNYGYTF. DNA for the CDR3: TGTGCCAGCAGCTTATTGGATGACCTGTTACCCAACTATGGCTACACCTTC. V and J are TRBV7-8 and TRBJ1-2; D ambiguous. Germline CDR1 reads SGHVS; CDR2 reads FQNEAQ. V lost 2 bases and J lost 2, with 18 bases in between. This CDR3 region has 17 residues.

This clonotype was seen a handful of times. The chain couples TRBV9 to TRBJ2-2; 8 positions agree with TRBD2. V shed 3 bases and J 3 bases; nucleotides not matched to a gene: 7. Germline V gene lookup returns CDR1 SGDLS and CDR2 YYNGEE. The CDR3 length is 16 residues. The CDR3 here is CASSEVPGGDTGELFF. In nucleotides, the CDR3 is TGTGCCAGCAGCGAAGTGCCGGGGGGGGACACCGGGGAGCTGTTTTTT.

This clonotype was seen only a few times. The chain recombines TRBV18 with TRBJ1-5; D might be TRBD1 (5 bases). V dropped 1 base and J dropped 4 bases, with 8 bases sitting between them. Germline loops: CDR1 KGHSH, CDR2 LQKENI. The CDR3 spans 14 residues. CDR3 nucleotides: TGTGCCAGCTCACCACGCAGGGAAAATCAGCCCCAGCATTTT. It is translated as CASSPRRENQPQHF.

This clonotype was detected only a few times. The CDR3 sequence is CASSYEGQETQYF. In DNA form, the CDR3 reads TGTGCCAGCAGTTACGAAGGTCAAGAGACCCAGTACTTC. The rearrangement joins TRBV6-6 to TRBJ2-5; no clear D gene. CDR3 length equals 13 residues. V was trimmed by 2 bases and J by 2 bases, leaving 6 bases between them. The germline gives CDR1 MNHNY, CDR2 SVGAGI (reference sequence).

A note on this clonotype: This may be a read error, as it is one base from a much larger clone. This chain uses TRBV7-8 with TRBJ2-1; 9 bases are a match to TRBD2. This CDR3 comprises 13 residues. Looked up from germline, CDR1 is SGHVS and CDR2 is FQNEAQ. CDR3 bases: TGTGCCAGCAGCCTAGCGGGGACTGATGAGCAGTTCTTC. Protein: CASSLAGTDEQFF.

The sample holds many counts of this clonotype. The CDR3 DNA sequence: TGTGCCAGCAGCTCCCGGACGGGGAACACCGGGGAGCTGTTTTTT. It yields the protein CASSSRTGNTGELFF. The chain recombines TRBV7-9 with TRBJ2-2, with D unclear. There are 15 residues in the CDR3. Between the trimmed V and J ends, which lost 4 bases and 1 base, there was a span of 10 bases. Germline CDR1 reads SEHNR; CDR2 reads FQNEAQ (reference sequence).

This clonotype was found a few times. The J gene is TRBJ2-1, the V gene TRBV2, with 7 bases lining up with TRBD1. Germline CDR1 and CDR2: SNHLY and FYNNEI. After removal of 11 bases from V and 4 bases from J, the junction contained 8 bases not matched to a gene. This CDR3 region has 13 residues. CDR3: CAAPGTVYNEQFF. CDR3 DNA sequence: TGTGCCGCACCCGGGACAGTTTACAATGAGCAGTTCTTC.

This chain joins TRBV20-1 and TRBJ1-1, with D unresolved. CDR1 and CDR2 from the germline V gene are DFQATT and SNEGSKA (reference sequence). With 6 bases removed from V and 4 bases from J, the gap between germline ends came to 9 bases. The CDR3 is 11 residues long. CDR3 bases: TGCAGTGCCGAGACGGGCACTGAAGCTTTCTTT. This encodes CSAETGTEAFF.

This clonotype has just one count. The chain combines TRBV6-6 with TRBJ1-4, with no clear D. The CDR3 spans 14 residues. The germline CDR1 and CDR2 sequences are MNHNY and SVGAGI (reference sequence). Trimming took off 6 bases at V and 3 bases at J, with 11 bases between the two ends. The CDR3 nucleotides are TGTGCCAGCAGGAAGTCGGTAGCTAATGAAAAACTGTTTTTT. Its protein product is CASRKSVANEKLFF.